This T cell receptor beta chain was recorded in a study of CD8 T cells in ankylosing spondylitis. Findings of the study overall: What appeared characteristic of ankylosing spondylitis blood was a TCR beta motif of under 10 highly homologous variants. In the blood and synovial fluid of reactive arthritis, some motif variants had been previously reported. Enrichment of disease-linked clones was reportedly significant in matched ankylosing spondylitis synovial fluid.

Germline V lookup: CDR1 MGHRA, CDR2 YSYEKL. The CDR3 is 18 amino acids. V shed 1 base and J 0 bases; nucleotides not matched to a gene: 9. In making TCR beta libraries, quantitative 5'-RACE with molecular barcodes was used. TCRdb processed the 5' RACE reads anew with MiXCR; each CDR3 protein has one entry. The table lists about 700,000 distinct CDR3 sequences, over 15% of them singletons. This clonotype turned up a few times. The target antigen is unknown. V gene TRBV4-1 combines with J gene TRBJ2-3; 8 positions match TRBD2. The receptor was derived from a male donor with ankylosing spondylitis. The sample was blood, either unsorted or a sorted T cell fraction (not recorded which). The CDR3 here is CASSQAIAGTLSTDTQYF. In nucleotides, the CDR3 is TGCGCCAGCAGCCAAGCGATAGCGGGAACACTTAGCACAGATACGCAGTATTTT.